The rows below give T cell receptor beta chains drawn from one sample of a study of T-cell memory formation after mild COVID-19. Using its own MiXCR run on the 5' RACE reads, TCRdb lists one record per CDR3 protein. The sample has roughly 51,000 distinct CDR3 sequences, about 7% seen once. The specimen was PBMCs or a T cell subset sorted from them (not recorded which). These receptors all stem from a man aged 18-30 years who had mild COVID-19 (a few samples of this study predate the infection). Cell type and time point are not known. CDR3s include the opening cysteine and the closing phenylalanine or tryptophan. A D gene is named only where the DNA matches it firmly. Clone size appears in some rows only: once, few, many, or a class for an expanded clone.

D: .; J: TRBJ1-5; V: TRBV5-1; size: few; CDR3: CASSPRQPQHF; DNA: TGCGCCAGCAGCCCGCGGCAGCCCCAGCATTTT
D: .; J: TRBJ2-1; V: TRBV5-1; size: few; CDR3: CASSPEGGNEQFF; DNA: TGCGCCAGCAGCCCCGAGGGGGGGAATGAGCAGTTCTTC
D: TRBD2; J: TRBJ2-1; V: TRBV27; size: .; CDR3: CASSETTSGGHYNEQFF; DNA: TGTGCCAGCAGTGAGACGACTAGCGGGGGGCATTACAATGAGCAGTTCTTC
D: TRBD1; J: TRBJ2-5; V: TRBV6-1; size: .; CDR3: CASSDRGRLQETQYF; DNA: TGTGCCAGCAGTGACAGGGGGCGGCTACAAGAGACCCAGTACTTC
D: TRBD1; J: TRBJ1-5; V: TRBV7-2; size: .; CDR3: CASSPPGTVNQPQHF; DNA: TGTGCCAGCAGCCCCCCCGGGACAGTGAATCAGCCCCAGCATTTT
D: TRBD1; J: TRBJ2-3; V: TRBV7-2; size: many; CDR3: CASSLGDRVADTQYF; DNA: TGTGCCAGCAGCTTGGGGGACAGGGTAGCAGATACGCAGTATTTT
D: .; J: TRBJ2-5; V: TRBV15; size: few; CDR3: CATSRDRRPQETQYF; DNA: TGTGCCACCAGCAGAGATCGGCGGCCCCAAGAGACCCAGTACTTC
D: .; J: TRBJ2-2; V: TRBV5-1; size: few; CDR3: CASSLWLNTGELFF; DNA: TGCGCCAGCAGCTTGTGGCTGAACACCGGGGAGCTGTTTTTT
D: TRBD1; J: TRBJ2-2; V: TRBV6-2/TRBV6-3; size: .; CDR3: CASRAGTGYTGELFF; DNA: TGTGCCAGCAGGGCAGGGACAGGGTACACCGGGGAGCTGTTTTTT
D: .; J: TRBJ2-4; V: TRBV7-9; size: many; CDR3: CASSFGTEAKNIQYF; DNA: TGTGCCAGCAGCTTTGGGACCGAGGCCAAAAACATTCAGTACTTC
D: .; J: TRBJ2-3; V: TRBV24-1; size: few; CDR3: CATSVGTGGTDTQYF; DNA: TGTGCCACCAGTGTCGGGACCGGGGGCACAGATACGCAGTATTTT
D: .; J: TRBJ1-2; V: TRBV20-1; size: .; CDR3: CSANYQPNYGYTF; DNA: TGCAGTGCTAACTACCAGCCTAACTATGGCTACACCTTC
D: .; J: TRBJ2-3; V: TRBV11-1; size: few; CDR3: CASSSRTILSTQYF; DNA: TGTGCCAGCAGCTCGCGGACCATCCTGTCCACGCAGTATTTT
D: .; J: TRBJ2-3; V: TRBV20-1; size: many; CDR3: CSARDIRNRADTQYF; DNA: TGCAGTGCTAGAGATATAAGGAATAGAGCCGATACGCAGTATTTT
D: .; J: TRBJ1-2; V: TRBV6-5; size: few; CDR3: CASSYSITGGRYGYTF; DNA: TGTGCCAGCAGTTACTCGATCACGGGAGGCCGCTATGGCTACACCTTC
D: .; J: TRBJ2-2; V: TRBV20-1; size: few; CDR3: CSAREAGGRLGELFF; DNA: TGCAGTGCTAGAGAGGCAGGTGGCAGGCTAGGGGAGCTGTTTTTT
D: TRBD1; J: TRBJ2-1; V: TRBV7-2; size: many; CDR3: CASSQGQGKYNEQFF; DNA: TGTGCCAGCAGCCAGGGACAGGGGAAATACAATGAGCAGTTCTTC
D: TRBD2; J: TRBJ2-1; V: TRBV28; size: .; CDR3: CASRRPGGFLVDEQFF; DNA: TGTGCCAGCAGACGACCGGGGGGGTTTTTGGTCGATGAGCAGTTCTTC
D: .; J: TRBJ2-5; V: TRBV7-2; size: .; CDR3: CASTRPAGNQETQYF; DNA: TGTGCCAGCACCCGGCCGGCCGGCAACCAAGAGACCCAGTACTTC
D: .; J: TRBJ2-1; V: TRBV5-4; size: .; CDR3: CASSLGGQAGINEQFF; DNA: TGTGCCAGCAGCTTGGGAGGGCAGGCGGGGATCAATGAGCAGTTCTTC
D: .; J: TRBJ2-7; V: TRBV30; size: many; CDR3: CAWSSRVQDEQYF; DNA: TGTGCCTGGAGCAGCAGGGTCCAGGACGAGCAGTACTTC